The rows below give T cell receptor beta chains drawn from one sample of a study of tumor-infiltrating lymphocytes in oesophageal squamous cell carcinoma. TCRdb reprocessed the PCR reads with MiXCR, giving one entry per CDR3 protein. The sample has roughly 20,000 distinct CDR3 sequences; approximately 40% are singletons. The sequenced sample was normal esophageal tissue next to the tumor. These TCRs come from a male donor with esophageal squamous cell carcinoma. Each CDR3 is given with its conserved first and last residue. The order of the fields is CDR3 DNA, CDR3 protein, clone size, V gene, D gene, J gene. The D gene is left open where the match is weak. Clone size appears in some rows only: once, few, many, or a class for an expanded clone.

CDR3nt: TGTGCCAGCACCGAACCCCATTACAATGAGCAGTTCTTC; CDR3aa: CASTEPHYNEQFF; abundance: -; v_gene: TRBV7-9; d_gene: -; j_gene: TRBJ2-1
CDR3nt: TGCGCCAGCAGTCAGGGGCTGGCGGTTAATAATTCACCCCTCCACTTT; CDR3aa: CASSQGLAVNNSPLHF; abundance: -; v_gene: TRBV23-1; d_gene: -; j_gene: TRBJ1-6
CDR3nt: TGTGCCAGCAGTTACTCCTCGGGGGCAATATCCTACGAGCAGTACTTC; CDR3aa: CASSYSSGAISYEQYF; abundance: -; v_gene: TRBV6-6; d_gene: -; j_gene: TRBJ2-7
CDR3nt: TGTGCCAGCAGCTTAGGGAGCTCCTATAATTCACCCCTCCACTTC; CDR3aa: CASSLGSSYNSPLHF; abundance: -; v_gene: TRBV7-9; d_gene: -; j_gene: TRBJ2-6
CDR3nt: TGTGCCAGCAGTGAATGGACCGGGGGCACAGATACGCAGTATTTT; CDR3aa: CASSEWTGGTDTQYF; abundance: -; v_gene: TRBV6-1; d_gene: -; j_gene: TRBJ2-3
CDR3nt: TGTGCCAGCACCTTTGTAGGATACGGGGAGCTGTTTTTT; CDR3aa: CASTFVGYGELFF; abundance: few; v_gene: TRBV27; d_gene: -; j_gene: TRBJ2-2
CDR3nt: TGTGCCAGCAGCTTGGAAGATACGCAGTATTTT; CDR3aa: CASSLEDTQYF; abundance: -; v_gene: TRBV5-6; d_gene: -; j_gene: TRBJ2-3
CDR3nt: TGTGCCAGCAGCTTGGGCAGGGTGGTCACAGATACGCAGTACTTC; CDR3aa: CASSLGRVVTDTQYF; abundance: -; v_gene: TRBV7-6; d_gene: -; j_gene: TRBJ2-7
CDR3nt: TGTGCCAGCAGCCCGCGGTCAGGGACAGGGGTCCAAAACATTCAGTACTTC; CDR3aa: CASSPRSGTGVQNIQYF; abundance: -; v_gene: TRBV7-6; d_gene: TRBD1; j_gene: TRBJ2-4
CDR3nt: TGTGCCAGCAGCTTGGCCGGACCCTACGAGCAGTACTTC; CDR3aa: CASSLAGPYEQYF; abundance: few; v_gene: TRBV5-6; d_gene: -; j_gene: TRBJ2-7
CDR3nt: TGTGCCAGCAGTTTATTCGAACCGGGACAGGGGGCAATAGATACGCAGTTTTTT; CDR3aa: CASSLFEPGQGAIDTQFF; abundance: -; v_gene: TRBV27; d_gene: TRBD1; j_gene: TRBJ1-4
CDR3nt: TGTGCCAGCACCTCTCCCAAGCCCGGGACAGGATACAATGAGCAGTTCTTC; CDR3aa: CASTSPKPGTGYNEQFF; abundance: -; v_gene: TRBV12-3/TRBV12-4; d_gene: TRBD1; j_gene: TRBJ2-1
CDR3nt: TGTGCCAGCAGCTGGACACACGAGCAGTACTTC; CDR3aa: CASSWTHEQYF; abundance: -; v_gene: TRBV7-2; d_gene: -; j_gene: TRBJ2-7
CDR3nt: TGTGCCAGCAGCCAAGTCCTGATTGGGAATGAGCAGTTCTTC; CDR3aa: CASSQVLIGNEQFF; abundance: many; v_gene: TRBV14; d_gene: -; j_gene: TRBJ2-1
CDR3nt: TGTGCTAGTGGTTTTGGTGTAACGTGGACAAATCCTAACTATGGCTACACCTTC; CDR3aa: CASGFGVTWTNPNYGYTF; abundance: many; v_gene: TRBV12-5; d_gene: -; j_gene: TRBJ1-2
CDR3nt: TGTGCCAGCAGTGGAAGGACAGGGAGGGCAGATACGCAGTATTTT; CDR3aa: CASSGRTGRADTQYF; abundance: medium-sized; v_gene: TRBV6-1; d_gene: -; j_gene: TRBJ2-3
CDR3nt: TGTGCCAGTAGTATTGTCGCGACAGGGAACTACGAGCAGTACTTC; CDR3aa: CASSIVATGNYEQYF; abundance: -; v_gene: TRBV19; d_gene: TRBD1; j_gene: TRBJ2-7
CDR3nt: TGTGCCAGCAGCGTAATGGGACAGAACACTGAAGCTTTCTTT; CDR3aa: CASSVMGQNTEAFF; abundance: once; v_gene: TRBV9; d_gene: -; j_gene: TRBJ1-1
CDR3nt: TGTGCCAGCAGCTGGGGAGGGGGACAAGCGTATTTT; CDR3aa: CASSWGGGQAYF; abundance: -; v_gene: TRBV11-1; d_gene: -; j_gene: TRBJ2-3
CDR3nt: TGTGCCAGCAGTGACGGATGGGGGGGGGACACTGAAGCTTTCTTT; CDR3aa: CASSDGWGGDTEAFF; abundance: -; v_gene: TRBV6-1; d_gene: -; j_gene: TRBJ1-1
CDR3nt: TGTGCCAGCAGCTTAGCAGGGAGGACCTACGAGCAGTACTTC; CDR3aa: CASSLAGRTYEQYF; abundance: few; v_gene: TRBV7-8; d_gene: -; j_gene: TRBJ2-7
CDR3nt: TGTGCCAGCAGTGACACCAAGGGATTGGATGAGCAGTTCTTC; CDR3aa: CASSDTKGLDEQFF; abundance: many; v_gene: TRBV2; d_gene: -; j_gene: TRBJ2-1
CDR3nt: TGCGTCAGCAGCCCGGGCCTCAACAGGGTAAATCGGCCCCAGCATTTT; CDR3aa: CVSSPGLNRVNRPQHF; abundance: once; v_gene: TRBV5-1; d_gene: -; j_gene: TRBJ1-5
CDR3nt: TGTGCCAGCAGTTTAGCGGCGGCAGCGGGTCAGCCCCAGCATTTT; CDR3aa: CASSLAAAAGQPQHF; abundance: -; v_gene: TRBV12-3/TRBV12-4; d_gene: -; j_gene: TRBJ1-5
CDR3nt: TGCGCCAGCAGCTTACAGCGGGGAGACCAAGAGACCCAGTACTTC; CDR3aa: CASSLQRGDQETQYF; abundance: -; v_gene: TRBV5-1; d_gene: TRBD2; j_gene: TRBJ2-5
CDR3nt: TGTGCCAGCACCGAGTACAATGAGCAGTTCTTC; CDR3aa: CASTEYNEQFF; abundance: -; v_gene: TRBV6-1; d_gene: -; j_gene: TRBJ2-1
CDR3nt: TGTGCCAGCAGCCTGAGTCCAAAACAGGGGCGGGAGACCCAGTACTTC; CDR3aa: CASSLSPKQGRETQYF; abundance: -; v_gene: TRBV7-2; d_gene: TRBD1; j_gene: TRBJ2-5
CDR3nt: TGTGCCAGCAGCGAAGGGACAGGGGTCTATGAAAAACTGTTTTTT; CDR3aa: CASSEGTGVYEKLFF; abundance: many; v_gene: TRBV6-1; d_gene: TRBD1; j_gene: TRBJ1-4